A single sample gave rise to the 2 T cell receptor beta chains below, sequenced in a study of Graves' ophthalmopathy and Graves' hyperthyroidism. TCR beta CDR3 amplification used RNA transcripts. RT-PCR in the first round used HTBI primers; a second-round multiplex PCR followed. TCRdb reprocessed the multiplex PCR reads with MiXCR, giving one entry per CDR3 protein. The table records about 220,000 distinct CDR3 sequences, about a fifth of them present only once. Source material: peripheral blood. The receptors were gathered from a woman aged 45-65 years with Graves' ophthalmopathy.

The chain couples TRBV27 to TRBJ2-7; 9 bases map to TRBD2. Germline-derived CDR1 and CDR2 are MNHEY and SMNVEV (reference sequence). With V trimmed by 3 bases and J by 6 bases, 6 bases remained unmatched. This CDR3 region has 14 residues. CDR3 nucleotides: TGTGCCAGCAGTTTTCGCGGGGGGGCCGTCGAGCAGTACTTC. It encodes CASSFRGGAVEQYF.

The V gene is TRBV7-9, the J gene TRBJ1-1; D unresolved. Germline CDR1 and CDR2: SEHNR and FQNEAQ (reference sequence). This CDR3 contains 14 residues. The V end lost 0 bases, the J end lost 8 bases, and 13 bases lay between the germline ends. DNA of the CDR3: TGTGCCAGCAGCTTAGCCGGCACCTCTACGGAAGCTTTCTTT. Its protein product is CASSLAGTSTEAFF.